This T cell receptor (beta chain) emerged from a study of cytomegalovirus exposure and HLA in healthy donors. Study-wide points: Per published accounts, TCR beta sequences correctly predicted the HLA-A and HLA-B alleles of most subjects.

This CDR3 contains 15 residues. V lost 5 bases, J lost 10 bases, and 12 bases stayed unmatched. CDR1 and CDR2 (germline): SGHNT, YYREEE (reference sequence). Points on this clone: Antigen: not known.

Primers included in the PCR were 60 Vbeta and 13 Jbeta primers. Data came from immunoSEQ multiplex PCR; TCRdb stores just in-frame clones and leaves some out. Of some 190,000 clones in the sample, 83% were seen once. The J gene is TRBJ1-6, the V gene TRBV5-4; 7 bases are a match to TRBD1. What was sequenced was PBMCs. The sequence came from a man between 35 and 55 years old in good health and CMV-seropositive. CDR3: CASRDARGSESPLHF. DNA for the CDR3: TGTGCCAGCAGAGACGCCAGGGGGTCGGAATCACCCCTCCACTTT. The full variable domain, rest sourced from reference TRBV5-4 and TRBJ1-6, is ETGVTQSPTHLIKTRGQQVTLRCSSQSGHNTVSWYQQALGQGPQFIFQYYREEENGRGNFPPRFSGLQFPNYSSELNVNALELDDSALYLCASRDARGSESPLHFGNGTRLTVT.